These T cell receptor beta chains were read from a single sample in a study of vaccination effects on CD4 cells after COVID-19. For these receptors, no antigen is known. Sequenced by immunoSEQ multiplex PCR; TCRdb stores in-frame clones only, minus some. The repertoire holds tens of thousands of clones, with under 70% as singletons. The sample consisted of CD4+ T cells from PBMCs cultured with HCoV-OC43 spike peptides, taken before COVID-19 vaccination. The source of these receptors is a human donor who received a COVID-19 vaccine. Each CDR3 is given with its conserved first and last residue. A D gene is named only where the DNA matches it firmly. For some rows the clone size is stated as once, few or many, or as a class when expanded; others skip it.

>-|TRBV6-2/TRBV6-3|TRBJ1-1|-
CASSYGGTTEAFF
TGTGCCAGCAGTTACGGGGGAACGACTGAAGCTTTCTTT
>-|TRBV6-2/TRBV6-3|TRBJ2-7|-
CASSYTGNGNEQYF
TGTGCCAGCAGTTACACGGGAAATGGCAACGAGCAGTACTTC
>-|TRBV6-5|TRBJ1-3|-
CASNLDRTGNTIYF
TGTGCCAGCAACTTGGACAGAACTGGAAACACCATATATTTT
>-|TRBV10-3|TRBJ2-7|once
CAISESRTESDEQYF
TGTGCCATCAGTGAGTCGCGGACGGAGTCCGACGAGCAGTACTTC
>-|TRBV11-2|TRBJ2-1|-
CASSLEAVLRRINSYNEQFF
TGTGCCAGCAGCTTAGAAGCAGTGTTGAGGCGGATCAACTCCTACAATGAGCAGTTCTTC
>-|TRBV27|TRBJ2-7|-
CASSLFYASGEQYF
TGTGCCAGCAGTTTATTTTACGCGTCGGGGGAGCAGTACTTC
>TRBD1|TRBV11-2|TRBJ1-1|few
CASSLESTGLAFF
TGTGCCAGCAGCCTAGAGTCGACAGGGCTAGCTTTCTTT
>-|TRBV3-1/TRBV3-2|TRBJ2-7|few
CASSQKGVGGAGEQYF
TGTGCCAGCAGCCAAAAAGGGGTCGGAGGGGCAGGTGAGCAGTACTTC
>-|TRBV19|TRBJ2-3|-
CASSIDGAAGSNTQYF
TGTGCCAGTAGTATAGATGGGGCTGCAGGGTCAAATACGCAGTATTTT
>-|TRBV9|TRBJ1-1|-
CASSPLIGTEAFF
TGTGCCAGCAGCCCCCTGATTGGCACTGAAGCTTTCTTT
>-|TRBV7-2|TRBJ1-2|-
CASSLAFGDGYTF
TGTGCCAGCAGCTTAGCGTTCGGGGACGGCTACACCTTC